This T cell receptor beta chain was recovered during a study of T cells after yellow fever vaccination. Study in general: The SMART-Seq v4 Ultra Low Input method served to prepare the low-cell-number fractions.

A universal primer site and UMIs were added as TCR cDNA was made by 5'RACE template switching. TCRdb analysed the 5' RACE reads with MiXCR anew, one entry per CDR3 protein. In the table there are approximately 180,000 distinct CDR3 sequences, approximately 6% of which are singletons. Trimming took 0 bases from V and 10 from J, leaving 13 bases between them. CDR3 length: 14 residues. CDR1 is DFQATT and CDR2 is SNEGSKA in the germline V gene (reference sequence). The TCR sequence derives from a man aged 18 to 30 who received the YFV17D yellow fever vaccine. The genes are TRBV20-1 and TRBJ1-6; the D is unclear. The sample was CD4+ T cells sorted from PBMCs, taken on the day of the first yellow fever vaccination. The CDR3 sequence: CSARDPAGSSPLHF. In nucleotides, the CDR3 is TGCAGTGCTAGAGATCCGGCAGGATCCTCACCCCTCCACTTT.